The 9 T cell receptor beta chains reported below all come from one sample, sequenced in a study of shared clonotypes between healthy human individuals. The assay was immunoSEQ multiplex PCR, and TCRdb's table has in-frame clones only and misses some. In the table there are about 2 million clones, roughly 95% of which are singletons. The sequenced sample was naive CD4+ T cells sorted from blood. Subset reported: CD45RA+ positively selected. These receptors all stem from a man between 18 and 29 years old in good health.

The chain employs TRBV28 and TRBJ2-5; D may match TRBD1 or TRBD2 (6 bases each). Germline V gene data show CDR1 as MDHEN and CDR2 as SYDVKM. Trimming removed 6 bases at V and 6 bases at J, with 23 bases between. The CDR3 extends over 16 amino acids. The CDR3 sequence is CASREPPSRGAKTQYF. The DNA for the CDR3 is TGTGCCAGCAGGGAACCGCCTTCAAGGGGGGCCAAGACCCAGTACTTC.

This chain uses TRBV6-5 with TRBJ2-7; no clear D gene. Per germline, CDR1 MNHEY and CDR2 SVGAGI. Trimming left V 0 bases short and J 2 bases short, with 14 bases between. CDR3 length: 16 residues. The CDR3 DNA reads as TGTGCCAGCAGTTACTCGACGCCAGAGAGAGCCTACGAGCAGTACTTC. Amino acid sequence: CASSYSTPERAYEQYF.

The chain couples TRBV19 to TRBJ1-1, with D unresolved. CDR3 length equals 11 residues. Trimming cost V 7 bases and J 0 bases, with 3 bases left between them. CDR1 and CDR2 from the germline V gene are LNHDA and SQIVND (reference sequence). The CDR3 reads CASIMNTEAFF. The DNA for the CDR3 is TGTGCCAGTATCATGAACACTGAAGCTTTCTTT.

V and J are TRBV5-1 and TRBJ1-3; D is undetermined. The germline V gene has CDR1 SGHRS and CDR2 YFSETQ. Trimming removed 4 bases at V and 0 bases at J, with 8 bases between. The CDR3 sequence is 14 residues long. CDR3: CASSPIGSGNTIYF. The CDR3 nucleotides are TGCGCCAGCAGCCCGATAGGCTCTGGAAACACCATATATTTT.

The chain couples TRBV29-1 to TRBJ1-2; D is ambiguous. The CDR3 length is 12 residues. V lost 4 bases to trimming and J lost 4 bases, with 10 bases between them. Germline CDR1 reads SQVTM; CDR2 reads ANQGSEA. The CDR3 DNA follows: TGCAGCGTTGTTACAGATTCCTATGGCTACACCTTC. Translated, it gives CSVVTDSYGYTF. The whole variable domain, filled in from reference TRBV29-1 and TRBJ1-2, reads SAVISQKPSRDICQRGTSLTIQCQVDSQVTMMFWYRQQPGQSLTLIATANQGSEATYESGFVIDKFPISRPNLTFSTLTVSNMSPEDSSIYLCSVVTDSYGYTFGSGTRLTVV.

The DNA for the CDR3 is TGTGCCAGCAGTTTTCCGGCGGGGGGGCCCGCAGATACGCAGTATTTT. It yields the protein CASSFPAGGPADTQYF. The J gene is TRBJ2-3, the V gene TRBV28; 9 bases line up with TRBD2. CDR1 and CDR2 from the germline V gene are MDHEN and SYDVKM. Trimming took 3 bases from V and 4 from J; bases not matched to a gene: 8. CDR3 length: 16 residues.

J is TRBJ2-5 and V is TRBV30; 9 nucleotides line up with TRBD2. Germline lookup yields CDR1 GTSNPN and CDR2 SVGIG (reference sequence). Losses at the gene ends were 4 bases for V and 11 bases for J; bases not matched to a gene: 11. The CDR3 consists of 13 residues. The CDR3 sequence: CAWKASGAARQYF. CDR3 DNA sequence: TGTGCCTGGAAGGCTAGCGGGGCGGCCAGGCAGTACTTC.

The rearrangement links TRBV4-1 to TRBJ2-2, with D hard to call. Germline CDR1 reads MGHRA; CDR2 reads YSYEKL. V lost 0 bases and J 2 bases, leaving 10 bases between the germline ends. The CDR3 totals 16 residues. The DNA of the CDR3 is TGCGCCAGCAGCCAAGAGCCCCCAGTTAACACCGGGGAGCTGTTTTTT. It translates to CASSQEPPVNTGELFF.

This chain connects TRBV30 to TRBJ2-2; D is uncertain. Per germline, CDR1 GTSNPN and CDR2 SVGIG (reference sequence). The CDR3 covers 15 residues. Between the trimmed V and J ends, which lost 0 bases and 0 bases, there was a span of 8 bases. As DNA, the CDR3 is TGTGCCTGGAGTGTTCGGCCGACGAACACCGGGGAGCTGTTTTTT. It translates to CAWSVRPTNTGELFF.